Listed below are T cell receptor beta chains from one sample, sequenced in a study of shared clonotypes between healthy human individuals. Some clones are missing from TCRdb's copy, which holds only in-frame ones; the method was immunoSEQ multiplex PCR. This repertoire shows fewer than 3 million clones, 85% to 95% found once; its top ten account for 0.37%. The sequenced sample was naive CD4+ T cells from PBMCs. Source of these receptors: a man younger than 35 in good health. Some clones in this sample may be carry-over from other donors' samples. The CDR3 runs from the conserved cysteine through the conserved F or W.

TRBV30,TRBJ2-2,CASRRIMNTGELFF
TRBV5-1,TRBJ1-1,CASSLAFNTEAFF
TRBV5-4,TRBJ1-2,CASSVDRVGGYTF
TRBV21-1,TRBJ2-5,CASSPGGTGEETQYF
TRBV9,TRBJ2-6,CASSVAGTDWTSGANVLTF
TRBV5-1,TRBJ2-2,CASSRETNTGELFF
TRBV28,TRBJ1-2,CASSFVDYGYTF
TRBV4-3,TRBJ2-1,CASSHLHRSALNEQFF
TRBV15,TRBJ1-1,CATRGRVTEAFF
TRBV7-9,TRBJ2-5,CASSLRGEQTQYF
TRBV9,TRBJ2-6,CASTRSRRLSPNRSGANVLTF
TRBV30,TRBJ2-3,CAWSVLSGTPDTQYF
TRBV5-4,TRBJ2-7,CASSQKDREYIVDEQYF
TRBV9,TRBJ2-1,CASSVAAGVSYNEQFF
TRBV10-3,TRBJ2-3,CAISEDRGRKDTQYF
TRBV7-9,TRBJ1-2,CASSPRQYGYTF
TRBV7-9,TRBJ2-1,CANAAGGDYSEQFF
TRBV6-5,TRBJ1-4,CASSTRGREKLFF
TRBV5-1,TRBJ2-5,CASSSATSGGETQYF
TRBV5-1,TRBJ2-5,CASGAGTTQETQYF